A single sample gave rise to the 11 T cell receptor beta chains below, sequenced in a study of prognosis after radiotherapy for stage I lung cancer. Genomic DNA was the source, and TCR beta CDR3 was amplified from it by two-round multiplex PCR. The first round of PCR was done with primers that matched each TRBV and TRBJ gene. TCRdb called the multiplex PCR reads again in MiXCR, with one record for every CDR3 protein. The table lists about 51,000 distinct CDR3 sequences, around a third of them singletons, with about a tenth in the top ten. This specimen consisted of PBMCs, obtained before or after stereotactic body radiation therapy (not recorded which). Receptor source: a donor over 45 with non-small cell lung cancer.

This clonotype has at least ten counts. The rearrangement links TRBV11-3 to TRBJ2-3; 9 bases are a match to TRBD2. V was pared by 5 bases and J by 1 base, with 19 bases of the junction left unmatched. The CDR3 spans 20 residues. Germline V gives CDR1 SGHNT, CDR2 YENEEA. The CDR3 region has the DNA TGTGCCAGCAGCAAGACCCGGGGGGTAGCGGGAGTGCTTGGCACAGATACGCAGTATTTT. Residues: CASSKTRGVAGVLGTDTQYF.

Comment on this clonotype: A clone one base away is much larger, so this may be a read error. The V call is TRBV7-2, the J call TRBJ2-1, with D possibly TRBD2 on 6 matching bases. The CDR3 spans 15 residues. With 2 bases removed from V and 8 bases from J, the gap between germline ends came to 16 bases. Germline V gene sequence: CDR1 SGHTA, CDR2 FQGNSA. The CDR3 loop reads CASSLNRPGEYEQFF. The CDR3, as DNA: TGTGCCAGCAGCTTAAACCGGCCGGGAGAGTATGAGCAGTTCTTC.

By share, this clonotype counts as medium-sized. The chain has TRBV5-8 and TRBJ2-1; D is undetermined. The CDR3 length is 11 residues. Germline CDR1 is SGHTS and CDR2 is YDEGEE. Trimming cost V 0 bases and J 12 bases, with 7 bases left between them. The CDR3 DNA sequence: TGTGCCAGCAGCTTGGAGGGTGGGCAGTTCTTC. Amino acid sequence: CASSLEGGQFF.

There are many counts of this clonotype. The chain combines TRBV6-5 with TRBJ1-2; TRBD1 aligns across 7 bases. The V segment lost 2 bases and the J segment 5 bases; nucleotides outside the gene matches: 5. The CDR3 covers 14 residues. Germline V gene data show CDR1 as MNHEY and CDR2 as SVGAGI. The CDR3 is CASSYGTVEYGYTF. CDR3 in DNA: TGTGCCAGCAGTTACGGGACAGTAGAATATGGCTACACCTTC.

This chain connects TRBV6-1 to TRBJ1-1, with D hard to call. This CDR3 spans 11 amino acids. Germline lookup yields CDR1 MNHNS and CDR2 SASEGT. Trimming pared 5 bases from V and 14 bases from J, leaving 15 bases between. In DNA, the CDR3 is TGTGCCAGCAGTCCCTGGCTGGGCGGATTCTTT. Residues: CASSPWLGGFF.

For this clonotype: This sequence is one base from a far larger clone and is likely a read error. V usage is TRBV2 and J usage is TRBJ1-3; possible D gene TRBD1, 5 bases. The germline V gene has CDR1 SNHLY and CDR2 FYNNEI. The CDR3 loop spans 15 amino acids. V was shortened by 7 bases and J by 4 bases, with 17 bases between the two germline ends. The CDR3 DNA follows: TGTGCCAGCATCTTTGGGAGGGGTGCAGGAAACACCATATATTTT. The encoded protein is CASIFGRGAGNTIYF.

In the case of this clonotype: Only one base separates this from a far larger clonotype, so it likely reflects a read error. The chain has TRBV6-4 and TRBJ2-3, with 10 bases lining up with TRBD2. The CDR3 has 19 amino acids. The germline gives CDR1 MRHNA, CDR2 SNTAGT. The CDR3 spells CASSYWGGLAQSGTDTHYF. The CDR3 DNA follows: TGTGCCAGCAGTTATTGGGGGGGACTAGCGCAATCGGGCACAGATACGCATTATTTT.

This clonotype was detected ten times or more. The genes are TRBV6-1 and TRBJ2-7; D not certain. The CDR3 spans 14 residues. Germline CDR1 and CDR2: MNHNS and SASEGT. Trimming left V 11 bases short and J 4 bases short, with 21 bases between. For the CDR3, the DNA is TGTGCCCCACCTCTGTGGCTTGTTGAATACGAGCAGTACTTC. Translating gives CAPPLWLVEYEQYF.

This chain connects TRBV12-3 or TRBV12-4 to TRBJ2-1; 11 bases map to TRBD2. CDR3 length: 15 amino acids. Losses at the gene ends were 7 bases for V and 3 bases for J; bases not matched to a gene: 5. CDR3 in DNA: TGTGCCAGCACCCCGGGACTAGCGGACTACAATGAGCAGTTCTTC. Translation gives CASTPGLADYNEQFF.

Many counts were recorded for this clonotype. This may be a read error, as it is one base from a much larger clone. Here the CDR3 omits its conserved ending phenylalanine or tryptophan, so a read error is the likely source. This sequence joins TRBV6-5 and TRBJ2-7; D gene ambiguous. Germline assignment: CDR1 MNHEY and CDR2 SVGAGI. There are 14 residues in the CDR3. The ends were cut back, 2 bases at V and 2 bases at J, with 10 bases in the middle. The CDR3 nucleotides read TGTGCCAGCAGTTACGGTGTCCAACCCTACGAGCAGTACTCC. It translates to CASSYGVQPYEQYS.

This clonotype was picked up many times. The chain joins TRBV11-3 to TRBJ2-3, with 11 bases that match TRBD2. The CDR3 is 16 residues long. CDR1 SGHNT and CDR2 YENEEA come from the germline V gene. V was pared by 6 bases and J by 4 bases, with 9 bases of the junction left unmatched. CDR3 loop: CASRPSLAGGADTQYF. The CDR3 DNA follows: TGTGCCAGCAGGCCCTCCCTAGCGGGAGGCGCAGATACGCAGTATTTT.